The sequence of this T cell receptor beta chain was determined in a study of T cells in localized non-small cell lung cancer. Between the trimmed V and J ends, which lost 7 bases and 2 bases, there was a span of 14 bases. From germline, CDR1 is SGHNT and CDR2 YENEEA. This CDR3 spans 15 amino acids. Libraries were prepared by immunoSEQ multiplex PCR; TCRdb keeps only in-frame clonotypes and omits some of them. The sample includes tens of thousands of clones, roughly 81% of them seen just once. This sequence was found in a female donor of 60 years or more with stage I lung adenocarcinoma. The V and J genes are TRBV11-3 and TRBJ2-2; D not certain. The sequencing here drew on peripheral blood, taken before any cancer treatment. Written as DNA, the CDR3 is TGTGCCAGCATGAGGACGGGCTATAACACCGGGGAGCTGTTTTTT. Translating it yields CASMRTGYNTGELFF.